What follows are 8 T cell receptor beta chains derived from one specimen sequenced in a study of Ad26.COV2.S vaccination and SARS-CoV-2 variants. The treatment: around 19 received Ad26.COV2.S at low or high dose, single or two shots; about 5 received placebo; per-sample allocation not given. Vaccine and placebo recipients were sampled on day 63 after the first injection. Clones were read by immunoSEQ multiplex PCR, and TCRdb kept only the in-frame ones, dropping some. This table has fewer than 400,000 clones, around 85% appearing once. The sequencing used peripheral blood, collected in a trial of Ad26.COV2.S vaccine versus placebo. These receptors were obtained from a person between 18 and 59 years old who received the Ad26.COV2.S COVID-19 vaccine or a placebo.

In its sample, this clone was seen once. This chain connects TRBV3-1 (or the pseudogene TRBV3-2) to TRBJ2-3; 9 bases line up with TRBD2. CDR1 LGHDT and CDR2 YNNKEL come from the germline V gene (reference sequence). The CDR3 consists of 15 residues. Trimming cost V 0 bases and J 11 bases; bases outside gene matches: 9. The CDR3 loop reads CASSQDTTSGWRQYF. The CDR3 nucleotides read TGTGCCAGCAGCCAAGATACGACTAGCGGTTGGCGGCAGTATTTT.

V is TRBV2 and J is TRBJ1-1; tentatively, D is TRBD1 (6 bases). This CDR3 is 15 amino acids long. V lost 5 bases, J lost 1 base, and 14 bases lay in between. CDR1 is SNHLY and CDR2 is FYNNEI in the germline V gene. CDR3 in amino acids: CASSKQGSGNTEAFF. The DNA of the CDR3 is TGTGCCAGCAGTAAACAGGGATCGGGGAACACTGAAGCTTTCTTT.

The CDR3 DNA follows: TGTGCCAGCAGTGTACGGACCGGGACAGACGGCTACGAGCAGTACTTC. This encodes CASSVRTGTDGYEQYF. This rearrangement joins TRBV6-1 to TRBJ2-7, with 7 bases fitting TRBD1. Germline V gene data show CDR1 as MNHNS and CDR2 as SASEGT. This CDR3 region has 16 residues. Germline trimming cut 4 bases from V and 3 bases from J; bases unmatched to any gene: 12.

Concerning this clone itself: The sample has other DNA sequences that encode this CDR3 too. The CDR3 loop reads CASSLWGAGELFF. The CDR3 DNA reads as TGTGCCAGCAGTTTGTGGGGTGCCGGGGAGCTGTTTTTT. The V gene is TRBV12-3 or TRBV12-4, the J gene TRBJ2-2; unclear D gene. V lost 3 bases and J lost 6, with 8 bases in between. This CDR3 spans 13 amino acids.

The gene calls are TRBV18 and TRBJ1-5, with no clear D. Germline V gene data show CDR1 as KGHSH and CDR2 as LQKENI. The CDR3 loop spans 13 amino acids. Trimming took 2 bases from V and 2 from J, leaving 4 bases between them. CDR3 coding DNA: TGTGCCAGCTCACCAGTTGGCAATCAGCCCCAGCATTTT. This encodes CASSPVGNQPQHF.

The rearrangement uses TRBV5-1 and TRBJ1-4; 9 nucleotides align to TRBD1. Per the germline V gene, CDR1 is SGHRS and CDR2 is YFSETQ. The J segment lost 3 bases and the V segment lost 4 bases, leaving 10 bases of the junction unmatched. The CDR3 length is 17 residues. As DNA, the CDR3 is TGCGCCAGCAGCGACCGGGACAGGGAAACGGCTAATGAAAAACTGTTTTTT. Its translation: CASSDRDRETANEKLFF.

The chain has TRBV10-3 and TRBJ2-5; TRBD1 matches at 7 bases. With 2 bases clipped from V and 2 bases from J, the junction kept 2 bases outside the gene matches. Per the germline V gene, CDR1 is ENHRY and CDR2 is SYGVKD. The CDR3 contains 14 residues. The CDR3 loop reads CAISEDREQETQYF. The CDR3 nucleotides are TGTGCCATCAGTGAGGACAGGGAACAAGAGACCCAGTACTTC.

This chain links TRBV5-5 with TRBJ2-3; D gene unclear. Trimming removed 2 bases from V and 2 bases from J, with 9 bases in between. This CDR3 is 14 amino acids long. Germline lookup yields CDR1 SGHKS and CDR2 YYEKEE (reference sequence). The CDR3 DNA follows: TGTGCCAGCAGCTTTCGTGGTAACACAGATACGCAGTATTTT. As protein: CASSFRGNTDTQYF.